The 18 T cell receptor beta chains presented below share a single source sample, sequenced in a study of cytomegalovirus exposure and HLA in healthy donors. Amplification used 60 Vbeta primers and 13 Jbeta primers. The method was immunoSEQ multiplex PCR; TCRdb's version includes in-frame clones alone and lacks a portion of them. The table includes 75,000 to 100,000 clones, around 70% detected once. Sequenced sample: PBMCs. The source is a female donor in good health and CMV-seronegative.

The chain employs TRBV15 and TRBJ1-5; the D gene is possibly TRBD1 (5 bases). V lost 4 bases, J lost 6 bases, and 16 bases lay in between. Germline V lookup: CDR1 LNHNV, CDR2 YYDKDF (reference sequence). The CDR3 sequence is 15 residues long. CDR3 DNA sequence: TGTGCCACCAGCACGACACCATTCGGGGGTCAGCCCCAGCATTTT. Translating gives CATSTTPFGGQPQHF.

This clone has only one observation. The chain uses TRBV9 and TRBJ2-1, with D perhaps TRBD2 (5 bases). Trimming took 0 bases from V and 9 from J, leaving 10 bases between them. This CDR3 spans 13 amino acids. The germline V gene encodes CDR1 SGDLS and CDR2 YYNGEE. This CDR3 reads CASSVAVSGEQFF. Here the CDR3 DNA reads TGTGCCAGCAGCGTAGCAGTAAGCGGTGAGCAGTTCTTC.

This clone was recorded a few times. The chain combines TRBV6-1 with TRBJ1-2; no firm D call. Trimming shortened V by 4 bases and J by 2 bases, and 8 bases separated the two germline ends. The length of the CDR3 is 13 residues. CDR1 is MNHNS, CDR2 SASEGT, per germline. The CDR3 DNA reads as TGTGCCAGCAGTGTGAGGGAAAACTATGGCTACACCTTC. It yields the protein CASSVRENYGYTF.

The rearrangement joins TRBV27 to TRBJ2-7; 13 bases align to TRBD2. The J segment lost 2 bases and the V segment lost 5 bases, leaving 3 bases of the junction unmatched. CDR1 MNHEY and CDR2 SMNVEV come from the germline V gene (reference sequence). The CDR3 runs to 15 residues. This chain's CDR3 is CASSPGTSGTYEQYF. CDR3 DNA: TGTGCCAGCAGTCCGGGGACTAGCGGGACCTACGAGCAGTACTTC.

The V call is TRBV25-1, the J call TRBJ1-3; no definite D call. The ends were cut back, 1 base at V and 7 bases at J, with 14 bases in the middle. Per the germline V gene, CDR1 is MGHDK and CDR2 is SYGVNS. The CDR3 consists of 15 residues. CDR3 nucleotide sequence: TGTGCCAGCAGTGAATCACCCGAGAATGCCAACACCATATATTTT. Its translation: CASSESPENANTIYF.

A few counts support this clone. The rearrangement joins TRBV30 to TRBJ1-2; the D gene is possibly TRBD1 (5 bases). CDR3 length: 14 amino acids. Trimming shortened V by 2 bases and J by 3 bases, and 13 bases separated the two germline ends. Germline V gene sequence: CDR1 GTSNPN, CDR2 SVGIG (reference sequence). The CDR3 sequence: CAWSPRGGDYGYTF. CDR3 DNA: TGTGCCTGGAGTCCCCGCGGGGGAGACTATGGCTACACCTTC.

CDR3 nucleotides: TGTGCCAGCCTAACCCCGGGACTGAAGGCGTATGGCTACACCTTC. Translating it yields CASLTPGLKAYGYTF. The chain recombines TRBV19 with TRBJ1-2, with D perhaps TRBD1 (5 bases). The germline CDR1 and CDR2 sequences are LNHDA and SQIVND (reference sequence). V lost 9 bases to trimming and J lost 5 bases, with 22 bases between them. This CDR3 has 15 residues.

This chain uses TRBV19 with TRBJ1-5; D may be TRBD1 (5 bases). CDR3 length equals 15 residues. Per germline, CDR1 LNHDA and CDR2 SQIVND (reference sequence). The V end was cut by 4 bases, the J end by 2 bases, with 12 bases between. The CDR3 coding sequence is TGTGCCAGTAGTAAGGGGTTAATGGGCAATCAGCCCCAGCATTTT. This translates into CASSKGLMGNQPQHF.

The chain recombines TRBV28 with TRBJ1-1; 8 bases line up with TRBD1. CDR3 length: 13 residues. Germline lookup yields CDR1 MDHEN and CDR2 SYDVKM. The V gene end was trimmed by 4 bases and the J gene end by 7 bases; junction bases not matched to a gene: 5. CDR3 nucleotides: TGTGCCAGCAGTTCTGGACAGGGAGATGAAGCTTTCTTT. Translating gives CASSSGQGDEAFF.

The rearrangement uses TRBV2 and TRBJ1-1; D possibly corresponds to TRBD1 (5 bases). This CDR3 has 13 residues. Germline-derived CDR1 and CDR2 are SNHLY and FYNNEI. V was trimmed by 8 bases and J by 3 bases, leaving 13 bases between them. The CDR3 reads CASGARPHTEAFF. Here the CDR3 DNA reads TGTGCCAGCGGGGCCAGACCCCACACTGAAGCTTTCTTT.

The CDR3 DNA is TGTGCCAGCCCAGGGCCTAACTATGGCTACACCTTC. Protein product: CASPGPNYGYTF. The chain joins TRBV2 to TRBJ1-2; possible D gene TRBD1, 5 bases. Trimming took off 8 bases at V and 0 bases at J, with 7 bases between the two ends. Germline CDR1 is SNHLY and CDR2 is FYNNEI. There are 12 residues in the CDR3.

CDR3 in DNA: TGTGCCAGCAGTGAGCCAGAGGTGGAGACCCAGTACTTC. Residues: CASSEPEVETQYF. This chain uses TRBV2 with TRBJ2-5; no clear D. Germline V gene data show CDR1 as SNHLY and CDR2 as FYNNEI. Trimming left V 3 bases short and J 5 bases short, with 10 bases between. This CDR3 comprises 13 residues.

Here the CDR3 DNA reads TGTGCCAGCAGTTACTCCAGCGGATCCTACGAGCAGTACTTC. It yields the protein CASSYSSGSYEQYF. This sequence joins TRBV6-5 and TRBJ2-7; a weak D match, TRBD2 (5 bases). Germline V gene data show CDR1 as MNHEY and CDR2 as SVGAGI. Trimming removed 0 bases from V and 1 base from J, with 7 bases in between. The CDR3 has 14 residues.

This rearrangement joins TRBV6-6 to TRBJ2-2, with 10 nucleotides matching TRBD1. The J segment lost 3 bases and the V segment lost 4 bases, leaving 5 bases of the junction unmatched. CDR3 length: 16 amino acids. Germline V lookup: CDR1 MNHNY, CDR2 SVGAGI (reference sequence). In DNA, the CDR3 is TGTGCCAGCAGTTCGGGACAGGGGTACGACACCGGGGAGCTGTTTTTT. As protein: CASSSGQGYDTGELFF.

This clone was recorded only once. J is TRBJ1-5 and V is TRBV6-5, with TRBD1 matching 9 bases. This CDR3 comprises 14 residues. From germline, CDR1 is MNHEY and CDR2 SVGAGI. J was trimmed by 0 bases and V by 6 bases; bases with no gene match: 0. The CDR3 coding sequence is TGTGCCAGCAGGGGACAGGGTAGCAATCAGCCCCAGCATTTT. Translation: CASRGQGSNQPQHF.

V usage is TRBV6-1 and J usage is TRBJ2-4, with 8 bases aligning to TRBD1. J lost 8 bases, V lost 7 bases, and 7 bases had no gene match. This CDR3 has 13 amino acids. Germline V gene lookup returns CDR1 MNHNS and CDR2 SASEGT. CDR3 nucleotide sequence: TGTGCCAGCACCCGGACAGGGTGGGACATTCAGTACTTC. Amino acid sequence: CASTRTGWDIQYF.

Only a few counts were recorded for this clone. The chain is built from TRBV5-4 and TRBJ2-3, with a tentative D call TRBD2 (6 bases). Germline V gene data show CDR1 as SGHNT and CDR2 as YYREEE (reference sequence). V lost 0 bases and J lost 2, with 19 bases in between. The CDR3 length is 18 residues. The CDR3 loop reads CASSLGGRGISVTDTQYF. The CDR3 nucleotides are TGTGCCAGCAGCTTGGGCGGTCGGGGGATCTCCGTCACAGATACGCAGTATTTT.

The chain joins TRBV6-1 to TRBJ1-5; D might be TRBD1 (6 bases). Germline lookup yields CDR1 MNHNS and CDR2 SASEGT. The CDR3 runs to 16 residues. Trimming cost V 2 bases and J 0 bases, with 11 bases left between them. The chain's CDR3 is CASSERTANSNQPQHF. In nucleotides, the CDR3 is TGTGCCAGCAGTGAAAGGACAGCTAATAGCAATCAGCCCCAGCATTTT.